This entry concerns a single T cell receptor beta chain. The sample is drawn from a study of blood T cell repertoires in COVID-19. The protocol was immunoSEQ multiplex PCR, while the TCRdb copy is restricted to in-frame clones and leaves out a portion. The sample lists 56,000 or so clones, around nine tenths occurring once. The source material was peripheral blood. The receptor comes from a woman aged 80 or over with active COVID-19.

In DNA, the CDR3 is TGTGCCAGCAGTGAATGGGGCAGGGAGGATGGCTACACCTTC. Its protein product is CASSEWGREDGYTF. V gene TRBV6-1 combines with J gene TRBJ1-2; TRBD1 is a possible D gene (5 bases). Per the germline V gene, CDR1 is MNHNS and CDR2 is SASEGT. The CDR3 has 14 amino acids. V was trimmed by 2 bases and J by 6 bases, leaving 13 bases between them.